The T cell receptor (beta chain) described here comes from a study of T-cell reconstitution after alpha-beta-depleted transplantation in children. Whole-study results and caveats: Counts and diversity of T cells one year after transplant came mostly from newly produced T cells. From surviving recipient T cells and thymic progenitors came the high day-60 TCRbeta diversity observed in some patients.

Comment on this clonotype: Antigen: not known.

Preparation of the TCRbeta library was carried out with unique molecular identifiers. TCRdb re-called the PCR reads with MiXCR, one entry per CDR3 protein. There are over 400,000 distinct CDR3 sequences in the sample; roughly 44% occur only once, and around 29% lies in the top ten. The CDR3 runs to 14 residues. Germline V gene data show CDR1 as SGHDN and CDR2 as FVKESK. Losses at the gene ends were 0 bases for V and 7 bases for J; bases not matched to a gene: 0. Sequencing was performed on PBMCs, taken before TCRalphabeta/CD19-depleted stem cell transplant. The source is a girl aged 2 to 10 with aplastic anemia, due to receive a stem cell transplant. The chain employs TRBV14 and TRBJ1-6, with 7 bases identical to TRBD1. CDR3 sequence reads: CASSQETGNSPLHF. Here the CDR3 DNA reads TGTGCCAGCAGCCAAGAGACAGGGAATTCACCCCTCCACTTT.